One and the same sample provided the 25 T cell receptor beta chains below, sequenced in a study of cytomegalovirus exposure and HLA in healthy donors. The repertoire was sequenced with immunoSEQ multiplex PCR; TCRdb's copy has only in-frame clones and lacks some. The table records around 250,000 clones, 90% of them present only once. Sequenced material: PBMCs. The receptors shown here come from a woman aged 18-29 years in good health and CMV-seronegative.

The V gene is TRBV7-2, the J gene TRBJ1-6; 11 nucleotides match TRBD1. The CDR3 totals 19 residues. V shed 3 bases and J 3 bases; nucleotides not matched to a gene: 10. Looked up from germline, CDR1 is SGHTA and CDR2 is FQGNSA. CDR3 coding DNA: TGTGCCAGCAGCTTTCTGTCTCGGGACAGGGGGGGCTATAATTCACCCCTCCACTTT. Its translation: CASSFLSRDRGGYNSPLHF.

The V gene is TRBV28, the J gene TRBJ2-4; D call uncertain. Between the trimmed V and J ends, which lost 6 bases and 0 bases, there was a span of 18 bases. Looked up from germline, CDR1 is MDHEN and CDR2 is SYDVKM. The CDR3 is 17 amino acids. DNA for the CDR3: TGTGCCAGCAGCAAACTCACTCTAGATTTAGCCAAAAACATTCAGTACTTC. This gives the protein CASSKLTLDLAKNIQYF.

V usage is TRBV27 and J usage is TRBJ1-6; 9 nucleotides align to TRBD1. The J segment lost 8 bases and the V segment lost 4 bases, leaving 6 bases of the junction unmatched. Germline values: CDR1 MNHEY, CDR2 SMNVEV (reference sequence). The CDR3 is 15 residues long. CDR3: CASSSQQGAYSPLHF. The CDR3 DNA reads TGTGCCAGCAGTTCTCAACAGGGGGCTTATTCACCCCTCCACTTT.

The CDR3 here is CASSEQGWYDGELFF. The CDR3 bases are TGTGCCAGCAGCGAACAGGGTTGGTACGACGGGGAGCTGTTTTTT. The chain uses TRBV9 and TRBJ2-2; D might be TRBD1 (6 bases). The CDR3 contains 15 residues. Trimming stripped 3 bases from V and 7 bases from J, with 16 bases between. Germline CDR1 is SGDLS and CDR2 is YYNGEE.

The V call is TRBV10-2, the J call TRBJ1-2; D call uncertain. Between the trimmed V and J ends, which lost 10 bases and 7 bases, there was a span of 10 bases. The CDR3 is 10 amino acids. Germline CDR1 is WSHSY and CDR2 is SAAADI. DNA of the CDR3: TGCGCCACCTTTTTTGTTGGCTACACCTTC. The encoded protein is CATFFVGYTF.

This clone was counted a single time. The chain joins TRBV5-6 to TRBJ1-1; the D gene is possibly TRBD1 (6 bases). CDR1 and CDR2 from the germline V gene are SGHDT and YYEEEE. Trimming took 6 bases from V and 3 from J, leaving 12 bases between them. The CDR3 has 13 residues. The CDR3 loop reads CASTPGGYTEAFF. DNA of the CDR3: TGTGCCAGCACCCCGGGGGGCTACACTGAAGCTTTCTTT. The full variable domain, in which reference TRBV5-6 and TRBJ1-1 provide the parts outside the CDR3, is DAGVTQSPTHLIKTRGQQVTLRCSPKSGHDTVSWYQQALGQGPQFIFQYYEEEERQRGNFPDRFSGHQFPNYSSELNVNALLLGDSALYLCASTPGGYTEAFFGQGTRLTVV.

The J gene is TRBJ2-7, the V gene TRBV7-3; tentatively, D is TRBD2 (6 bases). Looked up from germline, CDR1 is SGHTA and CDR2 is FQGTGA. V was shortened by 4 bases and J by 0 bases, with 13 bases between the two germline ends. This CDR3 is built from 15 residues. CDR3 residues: CASSSTGTHSYEQYF. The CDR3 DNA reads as TGTGCCAGCAGCTCGACCGGGACTCACTCCTACGAGCAGTACTTC.

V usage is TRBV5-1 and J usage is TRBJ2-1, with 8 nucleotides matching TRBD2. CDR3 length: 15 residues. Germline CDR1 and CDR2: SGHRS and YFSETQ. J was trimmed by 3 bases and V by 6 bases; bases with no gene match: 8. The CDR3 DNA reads TGCGCCAGCATACAGATAGCGGGGAGCTACAATGAGCAGTTCTTC. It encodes CASIQIAGSYNEQFF.

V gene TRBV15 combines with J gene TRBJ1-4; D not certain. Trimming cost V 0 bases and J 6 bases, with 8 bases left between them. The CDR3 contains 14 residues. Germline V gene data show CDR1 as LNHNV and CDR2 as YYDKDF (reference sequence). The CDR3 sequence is CATSRDRRHEKLFF. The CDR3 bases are TGTGCCACCAGCAGAGATCGGCGGCATGAAAAACTGTTTTTT.

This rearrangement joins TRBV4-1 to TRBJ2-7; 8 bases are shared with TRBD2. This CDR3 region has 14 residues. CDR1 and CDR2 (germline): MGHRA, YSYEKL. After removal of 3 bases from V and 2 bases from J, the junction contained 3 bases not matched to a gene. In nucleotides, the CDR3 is TGCGCCAGCAGCCAGGAGACTAGCGCCTACGAGCAGTACGTC. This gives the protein CASSQETSAYEQYV.

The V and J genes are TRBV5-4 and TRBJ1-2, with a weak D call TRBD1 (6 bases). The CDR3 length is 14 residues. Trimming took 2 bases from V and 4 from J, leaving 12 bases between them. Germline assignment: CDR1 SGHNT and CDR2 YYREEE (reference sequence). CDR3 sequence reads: CASSFRGAGYGYTF. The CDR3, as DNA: TGTGCCAGCAGCTTCCGGGGGGCTGGCTATGGCTACACCTTC.

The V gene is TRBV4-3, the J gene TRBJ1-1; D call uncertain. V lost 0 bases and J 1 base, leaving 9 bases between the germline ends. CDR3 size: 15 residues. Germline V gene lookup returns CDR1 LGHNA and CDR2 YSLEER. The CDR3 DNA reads TGCGCCAGCAGCCAAGATTGGGGAGCGAACACTGAAGCTTTCTTT. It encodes CASSQDWGANTEAFF.

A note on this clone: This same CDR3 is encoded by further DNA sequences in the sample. The CDR3 reads CASSSLAGVNEQFF. As DNA, the CDR3 is TGTGCCAGCAGCTCTTTAGCGGGGGTCAATGAGCAGTTCTTC. The rearrangement links TRBV28 to TRBJ2-1, with 9 bases lining up with TRBD2. After removal of 6 bases from V and 6 bases from J, the junction contained 6 bases not matched to a gene. The CDR3 is 14 amino acids. From germline, CDR1 is MDHEN and CDR2 SYDVKM.

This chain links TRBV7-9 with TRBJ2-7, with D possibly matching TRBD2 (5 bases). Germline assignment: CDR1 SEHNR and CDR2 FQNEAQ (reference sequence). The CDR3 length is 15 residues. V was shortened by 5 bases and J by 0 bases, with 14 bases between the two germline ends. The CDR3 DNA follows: TGTGCCAGCAGCCGCGGACTCAAGAACTCCTACGAGCAGTACGTC. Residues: CASSRGLKNSYEQYV.

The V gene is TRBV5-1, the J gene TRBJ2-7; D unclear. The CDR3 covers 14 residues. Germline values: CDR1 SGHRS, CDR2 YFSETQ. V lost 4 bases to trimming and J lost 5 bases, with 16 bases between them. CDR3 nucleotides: TGCGCCAGCAGCGCAACGACTCCTCCGAACGAGCAGTACGTC. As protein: CASSATTPPNEQYV.

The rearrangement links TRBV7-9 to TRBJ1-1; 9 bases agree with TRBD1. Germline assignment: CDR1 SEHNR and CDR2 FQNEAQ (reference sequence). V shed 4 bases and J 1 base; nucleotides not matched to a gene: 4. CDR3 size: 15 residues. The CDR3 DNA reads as TGTGCCAGCAGCTGGTCGGGACAGGGGAACACTGAAGCTTTCTTT. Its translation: CASSWSGQGNTEAFF.

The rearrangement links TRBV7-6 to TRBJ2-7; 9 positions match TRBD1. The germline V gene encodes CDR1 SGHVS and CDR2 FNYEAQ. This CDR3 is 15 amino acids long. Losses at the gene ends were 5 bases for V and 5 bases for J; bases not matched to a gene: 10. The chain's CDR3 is CASSPSFGTGNEQYF. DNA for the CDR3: TGTGCCAGCAGCCCCTCTTTCGGGACAGGGAACGAGCAGTACTTC.

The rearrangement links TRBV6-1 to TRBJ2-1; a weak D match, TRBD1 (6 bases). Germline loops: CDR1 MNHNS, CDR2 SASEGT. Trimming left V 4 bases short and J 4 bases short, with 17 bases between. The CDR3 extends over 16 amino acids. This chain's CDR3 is CASSGQGSPRYNEQFF. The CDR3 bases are TGTGCCAGCAGTGGGCAGGGGTCCCCCCGTTACAATGAGCAGTTCTTC.

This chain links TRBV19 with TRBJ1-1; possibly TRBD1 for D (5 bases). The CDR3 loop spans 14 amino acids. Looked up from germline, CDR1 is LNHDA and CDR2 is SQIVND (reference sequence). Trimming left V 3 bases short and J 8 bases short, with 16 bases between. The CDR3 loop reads CASSMSSWGLEAFF. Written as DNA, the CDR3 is TGTGCCAGTAGTATGAGTTCGTGGGGACTGGAAGCTTTCTTT.

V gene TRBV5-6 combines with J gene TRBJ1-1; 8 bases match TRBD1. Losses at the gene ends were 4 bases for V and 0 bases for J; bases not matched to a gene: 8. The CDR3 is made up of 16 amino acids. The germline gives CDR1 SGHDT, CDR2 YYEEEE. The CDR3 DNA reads TGTGCCAGCAGCCCGGACAGGGTTTACATGAACACTGAAGCTTTCTTT. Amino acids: CASSPDRVYMNTEAFF.

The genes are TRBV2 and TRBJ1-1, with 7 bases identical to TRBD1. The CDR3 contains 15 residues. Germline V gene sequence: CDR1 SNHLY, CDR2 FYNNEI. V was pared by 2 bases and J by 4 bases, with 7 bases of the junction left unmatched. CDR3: CASSEIRDRATEAFF. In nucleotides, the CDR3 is TGTGCCAGCAGTGAAATTAGGGACAGAGCCACTGAAGCTTTCTTT. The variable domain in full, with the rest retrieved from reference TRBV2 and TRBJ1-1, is EPEVTQTPSHQVTQMGQEVILRCVPISNHLYFYWYRQILGQKVEFLVSFYNNEISEKSEIFDDQFSVERPDGSNFTLKIRSTKLEDSAMYFCASSEIRDRATEAFFGQGTRLTVV.

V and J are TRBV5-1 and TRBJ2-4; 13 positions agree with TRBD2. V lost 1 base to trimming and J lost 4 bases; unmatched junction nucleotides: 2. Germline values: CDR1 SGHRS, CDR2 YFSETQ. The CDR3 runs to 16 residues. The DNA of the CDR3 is TGCGCCAGCAGCTTGACTAGCGGGGGGGCAAAAAACATTCAGTACTTC. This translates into CASSLTSGGAKNIQYF.

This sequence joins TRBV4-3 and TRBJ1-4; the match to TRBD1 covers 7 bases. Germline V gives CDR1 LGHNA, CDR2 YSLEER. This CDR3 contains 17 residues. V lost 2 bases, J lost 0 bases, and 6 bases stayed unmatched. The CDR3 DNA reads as TGCGCCAGCAGCCAAAATGCGGGGACAGCAACTAATGAAAAACTGTTTTTT. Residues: CASSQNAGTATNEKLFF.

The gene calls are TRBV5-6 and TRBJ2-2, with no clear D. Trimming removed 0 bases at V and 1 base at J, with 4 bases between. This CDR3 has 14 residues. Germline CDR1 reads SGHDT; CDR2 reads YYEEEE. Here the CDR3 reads CASSLGRNTGELFF. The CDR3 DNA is TGTGCCAGCAGCTTGGGTCGGAACACCGGGGAGCTGTTTTTT.

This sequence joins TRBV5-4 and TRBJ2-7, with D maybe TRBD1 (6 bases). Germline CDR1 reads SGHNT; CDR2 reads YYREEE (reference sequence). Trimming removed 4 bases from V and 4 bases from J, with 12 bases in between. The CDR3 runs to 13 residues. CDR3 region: CASSPWGRYEQYV. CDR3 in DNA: TGTGCCAGCAGCCCCTGGGGGCGGTACGAGCAGTACGTC.